A selection of T cell receptor beta chains follows, all from one sample in a study of cytomegalovirus exposure and HLA in healthy donors. Libraries were prepared by immunoSEQ multiplex PCR; TCRdb keeps only in-frame clonotypes and omits some of them. The table shows 150,000 or so clones, with nearly 70% occurring only once. The sequencing sample was made of PBMCs. These receptors all come from a man aged 25-45 years in good health and CMV-seropositive. Both conserved end residues are part of each CDR3. D genes are given only for firm matches. Some rows have no size entry. The others give once, few or many, or a class for an expanded clone.

J: TRBJ1-5
D: .
size: .
V: TRBV15
CDR3: CATSRVPRVLGNQPQHF
DNA: TGTGCCACCAGCAGAGTGCCCAGGGTTTTGGGCAATCAGCCCCAGCATTTT

J: TRBJ1-2
D: .
size: .
V: TRBV7-8
CDR3: CASSVRGWGNYGYTF
DNA: TGTGCCAGCAGCGTACGGGGGTGGGGAAACTATGGCTACACCTTC

J: TRBJ1-2
D: .
size: few
V: TRBV10-3
CDR3: CAISEGDDGYTF
DNA: TGTGCCATCAGTGAAGGGGATGATGGCTACACCTTC

J: TRBJ2-2
D: .
size: .
V: TRBV6-1
CDR3: CASSERGIGELFF
DNA: TGTGCCAGCAGTGAGCGAGGAATCGGGGAGCTGTTTTTT

J: TRBJ2-3
D: .
size: .
V: TRBV5-1
CDR3: CASSRTFPRAEGTQYF
DNA: TGCGCCAGCAGCCGGACTTTCCCCCGCGCGGAAGGTACGCAGTATTTT

J: TRBJ1-1
D: .
size: few
V: TRBV7-9
CDR3: CASTLVQGITEAFF
DNA: TGTGCCAGCACCTTGGTACAGGGCATCACTGAAGCTTTCTTT

J: TRBJ2-1
D: .
size: .
V: TRBV9
CDR3: CASSPQYSSSYNEQFF
DNA: TGTGCCAGCAGCCCCCAGTATTCCAGTTCCTACAATGAGCAGTTCTTC

J: TRBJ2-1
D: TRBD2
size: .
V: TRBV5-5
CDR3: CASSLDSGNYNEQFF
DNA: TGTGCCAGCAGCTTAGATAGCGGGAACTACAATGAGCAGTTCTTC

J: TRBJ1-3
D: .
size: once
V: TRBV27
CDR3: CASSLYGGRYSGNTIYF
DNA: TGTGCCAGCAGTTTATACGGGGGGAGATACTCTGGAAACACCATATATTTT

J: TRBJ2-7
D: .
size: .
V: TRBV30
CDR3: CAWSGQDSYEQYF
DNA: TGTGCCTGGAGTGGGCAGGACTCCTACGAGCAGTACTTC

J: TRBJ1-5
D: .
size: few
V: TRBV6-5
CDR3: CASSHEGGRQPQHF
DNA: TGTGCCAGCAGCCACGAGGGAGGGAGGCAGCCCCAGCATTTT

J: TRBJ2-5
D: TRBD2
size: few
V: TRBV27
CDR3: CASRLGMGLVQETQYF
DNA: TGTGCCAGCAGATTAGGGATGGGACTAGTGCAAGAGACCCAGTACTTC

J: TRBJ2-5
D: TRBD1
size: once
V: TRBV5-6
CDR3: CASSWGQGETQYF
DNA: TGTGCCAGCAGCTGGGGACAGGGAGAGACCCAGTACTTC

J: TRBJ1-4
D: TRBD1
size: .
V: TRBV5-1
CDR3: CASSLADRVEEKLFF
DNA: TGCGCCAGCAGCTTGGCGGACAGGGTGGAGGAAAAACTGTTTTTT

J: TRBJ1-1
D: .
size: .
V: TRBV15
CDR3: CATSRDLGNTEAFF
DNA: TGTGCCACCAGCAGAGACCTCGGGAACACTGAAGCTTTCTTT

J: TRBJ2-3
D: TRBD1
size: .
V: TRBV7-3
CDR3: CASRSQGGTDTQYF
DNA: TGTGCCAGCAGATCACAGGGGGGCACAGATACGCAGTATTTT

J: TRBJ2-3
D: TRBD2
size: .
V: TRBV6-6
CDR3: CASSRSLADTTDTQYF
DNA: TGTGCCAGCAGCAGATCACTAGCGGATACCACAGATACGCAGTATTTT

J: TRBJ2-1
D: TRBD2
size: .
V: TRBV10-1
CDR3: CASNEGGPWREQFF
DNA: TGCGCCAGCAATGAGGGAGGGCCATGGCGTGAGCAGTTCTTC

J: TRBJ2-7
D: TRBD2
size: .
V: TRBV7-3
CDR3: CASSSPDPRLAVVLGQYF
DNA: TGTGCCAGCAGCTCCCCGGACCCGCGACTAGCGGTAGTTCTCGGGCAGTACTTC

J: TRBJ1-1
D: .
size: .
V: TRBV7-9
CDR3: CASSFGEVRSEAFF
DNA: TGTGCCAGCAGCTTCGGGGAGGTACGATCTGAAGCTTTCTTT

J: TRBJ1-1
D: .
size: .
V: TRBV29-1
CDR3: CSVWEGLSTEAFF
DNA: TGCAGCGTTTGGGAGGGGCTATCTACTGAAGCTTTCTTT

J: TRBJ2-5
D: .
size: .
V: TRBV6-6
CDR3: CASSYTKGQLQETQYF
DNA: TGTGCCAGCAGTTATACAAAGGGGCAACTTCAAGAGACCCAGTACTTC

J: TRBJ2-1
D: .
size: .
V: TRBV4-2
CDR3: CASSQAPGSSYNEQFF
DNA: TGTGCCAGCAGCCAAGCCCCAGGGTCCTCCTACAATGAGCAGTTCTTC

J: TRBJ1-4
D: .
size: .
V: TRBV5-1
CDR3: CASSDGSATNEKLFF
DNA: TGCGCCAGCAGCGATGGGAGTGCAACTAATGAAAAACTGTTTTTT

J: TRBJ2-1
D: TRBD2
size: .
V: TRBV7-3
CDR3: CASSSNPLLAGVNNEQFF
DNA: TGTGCCAGCAGCTCCAACCCATTACTAGCGGGAGTTAACAATGAGCAGTTCTTC

J: TRBJ2-3
D: .
size: .
V: TRBV10-1
CDR3: CASSESQGSLGVADTQYF
DNA: TGCGCCAGCAGTGAATCCCAGGGGAGTCTGGGTGTAGCAGATACGCAGTATTTT

J: TRBJ2-7
D: .
size: few
V: TRBV7-9
CDR3: CASSLEGENEQYF
DNA: TGTGCCAGCAGCTTAGAAGGGGAAAACGAGCAGTACTTC

J: TRBJ1-4
D: .
size: .
V: TRBV4-1
CDR3: CASSQAGNEKLFF
DNA: TGCGCCAGCAGCCAAGCAGGGAATGAAAAACTGTTTTTT

J: TRBJ1-4
D: .
size: .
V: TRBV4-1
CDR3: CASSQVRATNEKLFF
DNA: TGCGCCAGCAGCCAAGTGAGGGCTACTAATGAAAAACTGTTTTTT

J: TRBJ2-5
D: .
size: .
V: TRBV11-3
CDR3: CASSLVVLSRETQYF
DNA: TGTGCCAGCAGCTTAGTGGTCCTAAGTCGAGAGACCCAGTACTTC

J: TRBJ2-5
D: TRBD2
size: few
V: TRBV7-9
CDR3: CASSPRLAGETQYF
DNA: TGTGCCAGCAGCCCCAGACTAGCCGGAGAGACCCAGTACTTC

J: TRBJ1-1
D: .
size: .
V: TRBV25-1
CDR3: CASSELSGGAEAFF
DNA: TGTGCCAGCAGTGAATTAAGTGGCGGGGCTGAAGCTTTCTTT

J: TRBJ1-1
D: .
size: .
V: TRBV29-1
CDR3: CSVVPMNTEAFF
DNA: TGCAGCGTTGTTCCCATGAACACTGAAGCTTTCTTT

J: TRBJ2-5
D: TRBD1
size: .
V: TRBV18
CDR3: CASSRGPETQYF
DNA: TGTGCCAGCTCCAGGGGGCCGGAGACCCAGTACTTC

J: TRBJ2-7
D: TRBD2
size: .
V: TRBV4-1
CDR3: CASSQVSGSAHEQYF
DNA: TGCGCCAGCAGCCAAGTCAGCGGGAGCGCCCACGAGCAGTACTTC

J: TRBJ2-1
D: .
size: .
V: TRBV19
CDR3: CASSIQGQPYNEQFF
DNA: TGTGCCAGTAGTATACAGGGGCAACCATACAATGAGCAGTTCTTC